This is a list of T cell receptor beta chains from one sample in a study of technical replicates of blood from a few donors. The repertoire was sequenced with immunoSEQ multiplex PCR; TCRdb's copy has only in-frame clones and lacks some. The table includes just under 85,000 clones, approximately 94% detected once. The sequencing input was T cells isolated from PBMCs. These receptors all stem from a human donor in good health. Both conserved end residues are part of each CDR3. The D gene is left open where the match is weak. Only part of the rows carry a size: once, few, many, or a class if the clone is expanded.

cdr3_aa: CASSLAQTEAFF
cdr3_nt: TGTGCCAGCAGCTTAGCCCAAACTGAAGCTTTCTTT
d_call: NA
clone_size: NA
v_call: TRBV7-9
j_call: TRBJ1-1

cdr3_aa: CASSSRTGLSTDTQYF
cdr3_nt: TGTGCCAGCAGTTCTAGGACAGGGCTCTCCACAGATACGCAGTATTTT
d_call: TRBD1
clone_size: NA
v_call: TRBV28
j_call: TRBJ2-3

cdr3_aa: CASSYLGAPYNEQFF
cdr3_nt: TGTGCCAGCAGTTACCTGGGGGCTCCCTACAATGAGCAGTTCTTC
d_call: NA
clone_size: NA
v_call: TRBV6-5
j_call: TRBJ2-1

cdr3_aa: CASSIVGVYNSPLHF
cdr3_nt: TGTGCCAGTAGTATAGTCGGGGTCTATAATTCACCCCTCCACTTT
d_call: NA
clone_size: NA
v_call: TRBV19
j_call: TRBJ1-6

cdr3_aa: CASGLGGRGNTGELFF
cdr3_nt: TGTGCCAGCGGCTTGGGGGGTCGGGGGAACACCGGGGAGCTGTTTTTT
d_call: NA
clone_size: once
v_call: TRBV27
j_call: TRBJ2-2

cdr3_aa: CASSDTYGYTF
cdr3_nt: TGCGCCAGCAGCGACACCTATGGCTACACCTTC
d_call: NA
clone_size: few
v_call: TRBV5-1
j_call: TRBJ1-2

cdr3_aa: CASSSRGGHGTDTQYF
cdr3_nt: TGTGCCAGCAGTTCGAGAGGGGGCCATGGCACAGATACGCAGTATTTT
d_call: TRBD1
clone_size: NA
v_call: TRBV28
j_call: TRBJ2-3

cdr3_aa: CASAGGGAGGRGGYTF
cdr3_nt: TGTGCCAGCGCAGGAGGCGGGGCAGGCGGACGGGGGGGCTACACCTTC
d_call: NA
clone_size: NA
v_call: TRBV28
j_call: TRBJ1-2

cdr3_aa: CASSLPGSGELFF
cdr3_nt: TGTGCCAGCAGTCTTCCAGGGTCCGGGGAGCTGTTTTTT
d_call: NA
clone_size: NA
v_call: TRBV6-5
j_call: TRBJ2-2

cdr3_aa: CASAGTGLKADTQYF
cdr3_nt: TGTGCCAGCGCCGGGACAGGGCTTAAGGCAGATACGCAGTATTTT
d_call: TRBD1
clone_size: NA
v_call: TRBV2
j_call: TRBJ2-3

cdr3_aa: CASSSPPGQGLNYGYTF
cdr3_nt: TGTGCCAGCAGCTCCCCCCCGGGACAGGGCTTAAACTATGGCTACACCTTC
d_call: TRBD1
clone_size: NA
v_call: TRBV11-2
j_call: TRBJ1-2

cdr3_aa: CASSSRGSSETQYF
cdr3_nt: TGTGCCAGCAGCTCCCGGGGTAGCAGTGAGACCCAGTACTTC
d_call: NA
clone_size: NA
v_call: TRBV7-3
j_call: TRBJ2-5

cdr3_aa: CASSGSGRATDTQYF
cdr3_nt: TGCGCCAGCAGCGGAAGCGGGAGGGCCACAGATACGCAGTATTTT
d_call: TRBD2
clone_size: NA
v_call: TRBV5-1
j_call: TRBJ2-3

cdr3_aa: CASSLGPSGTYEQYF
cdr3_nt: TGTGCCAGCAGCTTAGGACCTAGCGGAACATACGAGCAGTACTTC
d_call: TRBD2
clone_size: NA
v_call: TRBV11-2
j_call: TRBJ2-7

cdr3_aa: CASSSTDEKLFF
cdr3_nt: TGTGCCAGCAGCTCGACTGATGAAAAACTGTTTTTT
d_call: NA
clone_size: NA
v_call: TRBV9
j_call: TRBJ1-4

cdr3_aa: CASSATGTGGSPLHF
cdr3_nt: TGTGCCAGCAGTGCCACCGGGACAGGGGGTTCACCCCTCCACTTT
d_call: TRBD1
clone_size: few
v_call: TRBV6-1
j_call: TRBJ1-6

cdr3_aa: CASSIWGVGGYTF
cdr3_nt: TGTGCCAGTAGTATATGGGGAGTTGGAGGCTACACCTTC
d_call: NA
clone_size: few
v_call: TRBV19
j_call: TRBJ1-2

cdr3_aa: CASSPGRTAQETQYF
cdr3_nt: TGCGCCAGCAGCCCTGGGCGGACAGCGCAAGAGACCCAGTACTTC
d_call: NA
clone_size: NA
v_call: TRBV5-1
j_call: TRBJ2-5

cdr3_aa: CAWSVLPGQQYF
cdr3_nt: TGTGCCTGGAGTGTACTTCCAGGGCAGCAGTACTTC
d_call: NA
clone_size: NA
v_call: TRBV30
j_call: TRBJ2-7

cdr3_aa: CASSTPTRSSYNEQFF
cdr3_nt: TGTGCCAGCAGCACCCCTACTAGATCTTCCTACAATGAGCAGTTCTTC
d_call: NA
clone_size: NA
v_call: TRBV13
j_call: TRBJ2-1

cdr3_aa: CASSEKGGYGYTF
cdr3_nt: TGTGCCAGCAGTGAAAAGGGAGGCTATGGCTACACCTTC
d_call: NA
clone_size: NA
v_call: TRBV25-1
j_call: TRBJ1-2

cdr3_aa: CASSGGEWKGDQPQHF
cdr3_nt: TGTGCCAGCAGTGGGGGAGAGTGGAAGGGAGATCAGCCCCAGCATTTT
d_call: NA
clone_size: NA
v_call: TRBV6-1
j_call: TRBJ1-5

cdr3_aa: CASSYSYGSSYNEQFF
cdr3_nt: TGTGCCAGCAGTTACTCGTACGGGTCCTCCTACAATGAGCAGTTCTTC
d_call: NA
clone_size: NA
v_call: TRBV6-5
j_call: TRBJ2-1

cdr3_aa: CASSSQPSGASYEQYF
cdr3_nt: TGTGCCAGCAGTTCCCAACCTAGCGGGGCAAGTTACGAGCAGTACTTC
d_call: TRBD2
clone_size: NA
v_call: TRBV6-5
j_call: TRBJ2-7

cdr3_aa: CASELAGLGSSYEQYF
cdr3_nt: TGTGCCAGCGAACTAGCGGGGCTGGGGAGCTCCTACGAGCAGTACTTC
d_call: TRBD2
clone_size: NA
v_call: TRBV2
j_call: TRBJ2-7

cdr3_aa: CASKQGVSYNEQFF
cdr3_nt: TGTGCCAGTAAGCAGGGGGTGAGTTACAATGAGCAGTTCTTC
d_call: TRBD1
clone_size: NA
v_call: TRBV19
j_call: TRBJ2-1

cdr3_aa: CSARDRRTYEQYF
cdr3_nt: TGCAGCGCCCGGGACAGAAGAACCTACGAGCAGTACTTC
d_call: TRBD1
clone_size: NA
v_call: TRBV29-1
j_call: TRBJ2-7

cdr3_aa: CASSQDQTRTNEAFF
cdr3_nt: TGCGCCAGCAGCCAAGATCAAACGAGGACAAATGAAGCTTTCTTT
d_call: NA
clone_size: NA
v_call: TRBV4-1
j_call: TRBJ1-1

cdr3_aa: CASSEVTDFSNQPQHF
cdr3_nt: TGTGCCAGCAGTGAGGTGACAGACTTTAGCAATCAGCCCCAGCATTTT
d_call: NA
clone_size: NA
v_call: TRBV6-4
j_call: TRBJ1-5

cdr3_aa: CSVGGGGNQPQHF
cdr3_nt: TGCAGCGTTGGGGGCGGGGGCAATCAGCCCCAGCATTTT
d_call: NA
clone_size: NA
v_call: TRBV29-1
j_call: TRBJ1-5

cdr3_aa: CASSPIQGGGYTF
cdr3_nt: TGTGCCAGCAGCCCAATACAGGGGGGCGGCTACACCTTC
d_call: TRBD1
clone_size: NA
v_call: TRBV6-6
j_call: TRBJ1-2

cdr3_aa: CATKAGFGVYNEQFF
cdr3_nt: TGTGCCACCAAAGCGGGTTTCGGGGTCTACAATGAGCAGTTCTTC
d_call: NA
clone_size: NA
v_call: TRBV19
j_call: TRBJ2-1

cdr3_aa: CSVSHRGGEKLFF
cdr3_nt: TGCAGCGTTTCGCACAGGGGAGGTGAAAAACTGTTTTTT
d_call: TRBD1
clone_size: NA
v_call: TRBV29-1
j_call: TRBJ1-4

cdr3_aa: CASGLKTGRWLTEAFF
cdr3_nt: TGTGCTAGTGGTCTTAAAACAGGGAGATGGCTCACTGAAGCTTTCTTT
d_call: NA
clone_size: NA
v_call: TRBV12-5
j_call: TRBJ1-1

cdr3_aa: CASSLVMKGGKTQYF
cdr3_nt: TGTGCCAGCAGCTTAGTTATGAAGGGGGGGAAGACCCAGTACTTC
d_call: NA
clone_size: NA
v_call: TRBV7-9
j_call: TRBJ2-5

cdr3_aa: CASSVTGLDTIYF
cdr3_nt: TGTGCCAGCAGCGTTACAGGGCTAGACACCATATATTTT
d_call: NA
clone_size: NA
v_call: TRBV9
j_call: TRBJ1-3

cdr3_aa: CASSSLAGGGTDTQYF
cdr3_nt: TGTGCCAGCAGTTCCCTAGCGGGAGGGGGCACAGATACGCAGTATTTT
d_call: TRBD2
clone_size: few
v_call: TRBV6-5
j_call: TRBJ2-3